The 28 T cell receptor beta chains reported below all come from one sample, sequenced in a study of cytomegalovirus exposure and HLA in healthy donors. 13 Jbeta primers and 60 Vbeta primers were used for the PCR. Only in-frame clones appear in the TCRdb table, and some are missing; sequencing was by immunoSEQ multiplex PCR. The sample consists of 140,000 to 150,000 clones, over 60% of them appearing once. The source material was PBMCs. Source of these receptors: a woman aged 25 to 39 in good health and CMV-seronegative.

The chain links TRBV13 to TRBJ2-7, with 8 nucleotides matching TRBD1. Germline V lookup: CDR1 PRHDT, CDR2 FYEKMQ (reference sequence). V lost 6 bases and J lost 4; bases outside the gene matches: 8. The CDR3 is 14 residues long. Here the CDR3 reads CASREQGDRYEQYF. The CDR3 nucleotides read TGTGCCAGCAGGGAACAGGGGGACCGTTACGAGCAGTACTTC.

V gene TRBV6-1 combines with J gene TRBJ1-2; 7 nucleotides align to TRBD1. The CDR3 runs to 14 residues. Germline lookup yields CDR1 MNHNS and CDR2 SASEGT. The junction had 6 bases not matched to a gene; V was cut back by 3 bases and J by 5 bases. As DNA, the CDR3 is TGTGCCAGCAGTGAGGGCAGGGGGACTTATGGCTACACCTTC. Protein sequence: CASSEGRGTYGYTF.

The chain is built from TRBV19 and TRBJ2-1; TRBD2 is a possible D gene (6 bases). Trimming removed 9 bases at V and 12 bases at J, with 15 bases between. The CDR3 covers 11 residues. Germline V gene lookup returns CDR1 LNHDA and CDR2 SQIVND (reference sequence). The DNA of the CDR3 is TGTGCCAGCCGCACCGGGGGAGCGCAGTTCTTC. It translates to CASRTGGAQFF.

The rearrangement joins TRBV12-5 to TRBJ1-5; 8 bases are a match to TRBD1. The V and J ends lost 6 bases and 6 bases, in that order; junction bases with no gene match: 10. Germline V CDR1 and CDR2: LGHNT, FRNRAP. The CDR3 consists of 15 residues. Here the CDR3 reads CASGQGQGGTQPQHF. As DNA, the CDR3 is TGTGCTAGTGGACAAGGACAGGGAGGGACTCAGCCCCAGCATTTT.

The chain recombines TRBV5-1 with TRBJ1-1, with a tentative D call TRBD1 (6 bases). From germline, CDR1 is SGHRS and CDR2 YFSETQ. The CDR3 has 15 amino acids. The V and J ends lost 5 bases and 1 base respectively, with 15 bases between them. As DNA, the CDR3 is TGCGCCAGCAGGGACGACAGGATACCGAACACTGAAGCTTTCTTT. This sequence encodes CASRDDRIPNTEAFF.

This rearrangement joins TRBV6-5 to TRBJ2-1, with 9 bases fitting TRBD2. The ends lost 5 bases at V and 5 bases at J; junction bases unmatched: 1. CDR1 is MNHEY, CDR2 SVGAGI, per germline. This CDR3 contains 13 residues. The CDR3 DNA is TGTGCCAGCAGTCGACTAGCGGACAATGAGCAGTTCTTC. Protein: CASSRLADNEQFF.

This clone showed up just a few times. The V call is TRBV5-1, the J call TRBJ1-1, with 9 bases lining up with TRBD1. Germline V gene data show CDR1 as SGHRS and CDR2 as YFSETQ. The CDR3 runs 13 residues. V was clipped by 9 bases and J by 4 bases; unmatched bases: 7. CDR3 DNA sequence: TGCGCCACCACGGACAGGGGCGGCACTGAAGCTTTCTTT. It yields the protein CATTDRGGTEAFF.

This chain uses TRBV9 with TRBJ2-5, with D tentatively TRBD2 (7 bases). The V gene's germline CDR1 is SGDLS and CDR2 YYNGEE. The CDR3 length is 16 residues. Trimming removed 3 bases at V and 6 bases at J, with 21 bases between. The DNA for the CDR3 is TGTGCCAGCAGCGAGGGGGGGGTGGGGGAGTTCCAGACCCAGTACTTC. Its protein is CASSEGGVGEFQTQYF.

The chain carries TRBV7-9 and TRBJ1-1; TRBD1 agrees at 8 bases. The length of the CDR3 is 14 residues. Looked up from germline, CDR1 is SEHNR and CDR2 is FQNEAQ (reference sequence). The V and J ends lost 4 bases and 7 bases, in that order; junction bases with no gene match: 8. The CDR3 nucleotides are TGTGCCAGCAGCTGGAGACAGGGGAGGGGTGAAGCTTTCTTT. Its translation is CASSWRQGRGEAFF.

The chain links TRBV6-6 to TRBJ1-5; 11 positions agree with TRBD1. The CDR3 is made up of 15 amino acids. Losses at the gene ends were 5 bases for V and 7 bases for J; bases not matched to a gene: 7. The germline gives CDR1 MNHNY, CDR2 SVGAGI (reference sequence). The CDR3 region has the DNA TGTGCCAGCAGTCTCGGACAGGGGGCAAAGCAGCCCCAGCATTTT. This gives the protein CASSLGQGAKQPQHF.

This rearrangement joins TRBV7-2 to TRBJ1-5, with 9 bases matching TRBD1. The length of the CDR3 is 15 residues. The trim removed 2 bases at V and 4 bases at J, leaving 3 bases unmatched. The germline V gene encodes CDR1 SGHTA and CDR2 FQGNSA. The CDR3 reads CASSLHDRGNQPQHF. CDR3 coding DNA: TGTGCCAGCAGCTTACACGACAGGGGGAATCAGCCCCAGCATTTT.

This chain uses TRBV5-1 with TRBJ1-3; 7 bases map to TRBD1. The CDR3 is made up of 17 amino acids. The germline gives CDR1 SGHRS, CDR2 YFSETQ. J was trimmed by 2 bases and V by 0 bases; bases with no gene match: 8. The CDR3 nucleotides are TGCGCCAGCAGCTTGGAGGGGGCCCCAGGGCCTGGAAACACCATATATTTT. Translation: CASSLEGAPGPGNTIYF. The full variable domain, in which reference TRBV5-1 and TRBJ1-3 provide the parts outside the CDR3, is KAGVTQTPRYLIKTRGQQVTLSCSPISGHRSVSWYQQTPGQGLQFLFEYFSETQRNKGNFPGRFSGRQFSNSRSEMNVSTLELGDSALYLCASSLEGAPGPGNTIYFGEGSWLTVV.

The table lists this clone with a few counts. The V and J genes are TRBV11-2 and TRBJ1-4, with TRBD1 matching over 7 bases. The length of the CDR3 is 15 residues. The germline V gene encodes CDR1 SGHAT and CDR2 FQNNGV. J was trimmed by 4 bases and V by 5 bases; bases with no gene match: 7. Here the CDR3 reads CASSLLGTVNEKLFF. In DNA, the CDR3 is TGTGCCAGCAGCCTGCTCGGGACAGTTAATGAAAAACTGTTTTTT. The full variable domain, completed using reference TRBV11-2 and TRBJ1-4, is EAGVAQSPRYKIIEKRQSVAFWCNPISGHATLYWYQQILGQGPKLLIQFQNNGVVDDSQLPKDRFSAERLKGVDSTLKIQPAKLEDSAVYLCASSLLGTVNEKLFFGSGTQLSVL.

This clone was found a few times. J is TRBJ2-5 and V is TRBV2; D not certain. Trimming stripped 6 bases from V and 0 bases from J, with 8 bases between. CDR1 and CDR2 (germline): SNHLY, FYNNEI. The length of the CDR3 is 13 residues. CDR3 DNA: TGTGCCAGCAGCGTTGAGCACCAAGAGACCCAGTACTTC. Amino acid sequence: CASSVEHQETQYF.

The chain links TRBV6-4 to TRBJ2-1; 10 positions agree with TRBD2. The germline V gene has CDR1 MRHNA and CDR2 SNTAGT. The ends lost 2 bases at V and 3 bases at J; junction bases unmatched: 4. This CDR3 is built from 16 residues. CDR3 nucleotides: TGTGCCAGCAGTGACCTAGCGGGGGCGGACTACAATGAGCAGTTCTTC. Translating it yields CASSDLAGADYNEQFF.

The rearrangement links TRBV15 to TRBJ1-1; unclear D gene. With 0 bases removed from V and 3 bases from J, the gap between germline ends came to 8 bases. The CDR3 covers 14 residues. Germline V gene data show CDR1 as LNHNV and CDR2 as YYDKDF (reference sequence). This CDR3 is CATSRDPGYTEAFF. CDR3 DNA: TGTGCCACCAGCAGAGATCCCGGTTACACTGAAGCTTTCTTT. Filled out from reference TRBV15 and TRBJ1-1, the complete variable domain reads DAMVIQNPRYQVTQFGKPVTLSCSQTLNHNVMYWYQQKSSQAPKLLFHYYDKDFNNEADTPDNFQSRRPNTSFCFLDIRSPGLGDTAMYLCATSRDPGYTEAFFGQGTRLTVV.

This clone was found a few times. This chain connects TRBV11-2 to TRBJ2-2, with a possible D match to TRBD2 (5 bases). The CDR3 loop spans 15 amino acids. Trimming left V 11 bases short and J 5 bases short, with 21 bases between. Per germline, CDR1 SGHAT and CDR2 FQNNGV. This chain's CDR3 is CAYQRGLPTTGELFF. CDR3 coding DNA: TGTGCCTACCAAAGAGGGCTACCAACTACCGGGGAGCTGTTTTTT.

The V and J genes are TRBV19 and TRBJ2-2, with 7 positions matching TRBD1. Germline CDR1 is LNHDA and CDR2 is SQIVND (reference sequence). V lost 3 bases to trimming and J lost 6 bases; unmatched junction nucleotides: 7. This CDR3 contains 15 residues. The CDR3 loop reads CASSMGKGAAGELFF. The CDR3 DNA reads TGTGCCAGTAGTATGGGGAAGGGGGCTGCCGGGGAGCTGTTTTTT.

This clone has a handful of counts. This rearrangement joins TRBV9 to TRBJ1-3; D might be TRBD1 (5 bases). Trimming took 0 bases from V and 7 from J, leaving 11 bases between them. The CDR3 runs 14 residues. Per germline, CDR1 SGDLS and CDR2 YYNGEE. The CDR3 nucleotides are TGTGCCAGCAGCGTAGAGGGACTAAGTAACACCATATATTTT. It is translated as CASSVEGLSNTIYF.

This chain uses TRBV30 with TRBJ1-4; 9 bases are a match to TRBD1. V dropped 1 base and J dropped 6; count of bases not matched to a gene: 0. This CDR3 has 13 amino acids. Germline V gene sequence: CDR1 GTSNPN, CDR2 SVGIG (reference sequence). The CDR3 coding sequence is TGTGCCTGGAGTGGACAGGGGGATGAAAAACTGTTTTTT. Residues: CAWSGQGDEKLFF.

V is TRBV5-1 and J is TRBJ1-2; TRBD1 aligns across 8 bases. This CDR3 spans 16 amino acids. Losses at the gene ends were 0 bases for V and 1 base for J; bases not matched to a gene: 5. Looked up from germline, CDR1 is SGHRS and CDR2 is YFSETQ. The CDR3 sequence is CASSLETGAINYGYTF. CDR3 sequence (DNA): TGCGCCAGCAGCTTGGAGACAGGGGCGATTAACTATGGCTACACCTTC.

This clone was counted once. The CDR3 DNA sequence: TGTGCCAGCAGCAAACAGGTGGGGGGTTATAGCAATCAGCCCCAGCATTTT. This translates into CASSKQVGGYSNQPQHF. The V gene is TRBV21-1, the J gene TRBJ1-5. TRBV21-1 is described as a pseudogene. The CDR3 contains 17 residues.

The chain joins TRBV9 to TRBJ2-2; 7 bases fit TRBD2. This CDR3 region has 16 residues. The V and J ends lost 0 bases and 5 bases, in that order; junction bases with no gene match: 7. CDR1 is SGDLS, CDR2 YYNGEE, per germline. In DNA, the CDR3 is TGTGCCAGCAGCGTAGACTTGACAGCGGGGACCGGGGAGCTGTTTTTT. It codes for CASSVDLTAGTGELFF.

This sequence joins TRBV2 and TRBJ1-5; D not certain. The germline V gene encodes CDR1 SNHLY and CDR2 FYNNEI. The ends were cut back, 4 bases at V and 2 bases at J, with 12 bases in the middle. This CDR3 has 15 amino acids. The CDR3 coding sequence is TGTGCCAGCAGTGTAGTCGGGTTTGGCAATCAGCCCCAGCATTTT. This encodes CASSVVGFGNQPQHF.

The V gene is TRBV27, the J gene TRBJ2-1, with D possibly TRBD2 on 6 matching bases. Germline CDR1 MNHEY, CDR2 SMNVEV (reference sequence). The CDR3 has 15 amino acids. Trimming left V 2 bases short and J 4 bases short, with 12 bases between. The CDR3 DNA is TGTGCCAGCAGTTTAAGGGCGGGGAAGTACAATGAGCAGTTCTTC. Residues: CASSLRAGKYNEQFF.

The chain combines TRBV14 with TRBJ1-3; D is possibly TRBD1 (6 bases). Looked up from germline, CDR1 is SGHDN and CDR2 is FVKESK. Trimming took 1 base from V and 0 from J, leaving 10 bases between them. The CDR3 spans 16 residues. This CDR3 is CASSQVTGASGNTIYF. As DNA, the CDR3 is TGTGCCAGCAGCCAAGTGACAGGTGCCTCTGGAAACACCATATATTTT.

The V call is TRBV7-2, the J call TRBJ2-7; 8 nucleotides match TRBD2. With V trimmed by 5 bases and J by 1 base, 10 bases remained unmatched. The CDR3 has 16 residues. Germline values: CDR1 SGHTA, CDR2 FQGNSA. The CDR3 nucleotides are TGTGCCAGCAGCCCAGACGGGGGGGCTCGTTCCTACGAGCAGTACTTC. Its protein is CASSPDGGARSYEQYF.

This clone was picked up one time. CDR3 sequence: CASSGQGAYSPLHF. As DNA, the CDR3 is TGTGCCAGCAGTGGACAGGGGGCTTATTCACCCCTCCACTTT. The chain has TRBV6-6 and TRBJ1-6; TRBD1 matches 11 bases. The CDR3 length is 14 residues. V trimming: 5 bases; J trimming: 8 bases; junction bases outside the gene matches: 2. The V gene's germline CDR1 is MNHNY and CDR2 SVGAGI (reference sequence).